These T cell receptor beta chains were read from a single sample in a study of regulatory T cells in long-lasting Graves disease. TCRdb reprocessed the multiplex PCR reads with MiXCR, giving one entry per CDR3 protein. This sample yields 450,000 to 650,000 distinct CDR3 sequences, of which about 16% are seen a single time; 25% belongs to the top ten. The sample also formed part of further work on T cells in Graves' hyperthyroidism and ophthalmopathy.

The sample here was peripheral blood mononuclear cells (PBMCs), taken at new diagnosis, from a patient treated with antithyroid drugs. The receptors were gathered from a woman aged 35-60 years with Graves disease. Each CDR3 is given with its conserved first and last residue. The order of the fields is clone size, J gene, V gene, D gene, CDR3 DNA, CDR3 protein. D genes are given only for firm matches. The size entry is marked missing in some rows and otherwise reads once, few, many or a size class.

>many|TRBJ1-2|TRBV6-5|NA
TGTGCCAGCAGTTACTCCGGACAGATTGGCTATGGCTACACCTTC
CASSYSGQIGYGYTF
>NA|TRBJ1-1|TRBV7-2|NA
TGTGCCAGCACATCCCACGTGACAGTTAACACTGAAGCTTTCTTT
CASTSHVTVNTEAFF
>few|TRBJ1-6|TRBV6-1|NA
TGTGCCAGCAGGGACATCCCGGACAGCTATAATTCACCCCTCCACTTT
CASRDIPDSYNSPLHF
>many|TRBJ2-7|TRBV3-1|NA
TGTGCCAGCAGCCAAGGCCTACAGGGCTCCTACGAGCAGTACTTC
CASSQGLQGSYEQYF
>many|TRBJ2-5|TRBV6-5|NA
TGTGCCAGCAGTTACTCACAGGCCAGCCAAGAGACCCAGTACTTC
CASSYSQASQETQYF
>many|TRBJ2-1|TRBV28|NA
TGTGCCAGCAGCACCCCAGGGGCTCCCTCGGTGGATGAGCAGTTCTTC
CASSTPGAPSVDEQFF
>NA|TRBJ1-1|TRBV2|NA
TGCGCCAGCAGCCCTTTTATGAACACTGAAGCTTTCTTT
CASSPFMNTEAFF
>many|TRBJ2-2|TRBV12-3/TRBV12-4|NA
TGTGCCAGCAGTTTAGCGGGTGGTGGGGAGCTGTTTTTT
CASSLAGGGELFF
>many|TRBJ2-1|TRBV2|TRBD2
TGTGCCAGCAGACGGGGGGGCTCCTACAATGAGCAGTTCTTC
CASRRGGSYNEQFF
>many|TRBJ2-7|TRBV5-1|TRBD1
TGCGCCAGCAGCTTCGGACAGGGGGCGGGAACGTACGAGCAGTACTTC
CASSFGQGAGTYEQYF
>NA|TRBJ1-1|TRBV9|NA
TGTGCCAGCAGCGTAGCGGACATAAACACTGAAGCTTTCTTT
CASSVADINTEAFF
>few|TRBJ1-4|TRBV9|NA
TGTGCCAGCAGCGTCGGGGGTACTCATGAAAAACTGTTTTTT
CASSVGGTHEKLFF
>few|TRBJ1-3|TRBV7-9|NA
TGTGCCAGCAGCTTATTGGCTGACTCTGGAAACACCATATATTTT
CASSLLADSGNTIYF
>many|TRBJ1-1|TRBV5-5|NA
TGTGCCAGCAGCTTGAGGCGGGTGAACACTGAAGCTTTCTTT
CASSLRRVNTEAFF
>few|TRBJ2-7|TRBV7-8|NA
TGTGCCAGCAAGCAGTTGTACTTC
CASKQLYF
>NA|TRBJ1-1|TRBV6-2/TRBV6-3|NA
TGTGCCAGCAGTTACATAGGGAAGAACACTGAAGCTTTCTTT
CASSYIGKNTEAFF
>few|TRBJ2-6|TRBV12-3/TRBV12-4|NA
TGTGCCAGCACCTTCCTAGGGGTTTCTGGGGCCAACGTCCTGACTTTC
CASTFLGVSGANVLTF
>NA|TRBJ1-3|TRBV13|TRBD1
TGTGCCAGCAGCTTGGACAGGGACGGAAACACCATATATTTT
CASSLDRDGNTIYF
>many|TRBJ1-2|TRBV2|NA
TGTGCCAGCACCAAGAGCTATGGCTACACCTTC
CASTKSYGYTF
>few|TRBJ2-2|TRBV19|NA
TGTGCCAGTAGAGGTAGCGGACAGACCGGGGAGCTGTTTTTT
CASRGSGQTGELFF
>NA|TRBJ2-3|TRBV6-2/TRBV6-3|TRBD2
TGTGCCAGCATCTCCGGGGGGGCCACAGATACGCAGTATTTT
CASISGGATDTQYF
>many|TRBJ2-7|TRBV18|TRBD1
TGTGCCAGCTCACCGGAACAGGGGGCTTACGAGCAGTACTTC
CASSPEQGAYEQYF
>few|TRBJ2-1|TRBV7-6|NA
TGTGCCGGACCCTGGGGACACCGCCCTCACAATGAGCAGTTCTTC
CAGPWGHRPHNEQFF
>many|TRBJ2-1|TRBV6-1|NA
TGTGCCAGCAGTCTCGGACTTCCGAGGGCGAATGAGCAGTTCTTC
CASSLGLPRANEQFF